The rows below give T cell receptor beta chains drawn from one sample of a study of PD-1 blockade in classical Hodgkin lymphoma. Method: immunoSEQ multiplex PCR; TCRdb's copy keeps in-frame clones and lacks some. Of about 30,000 clones in the sample, 88% were seen once. The sample was CD4+ T cells from blood. The origin of the receptors is a human donor with classical Hodgkin lymphoma. CDR3s include the opening cysteine and the closing phenylalanine or tryptophan. D genes are given only for firm matches. Where a row states a size, it is once, few, many or the class of an expanded clone; other rows omit it.

TRBD2 NA TRBJ2-2 TRBV7-9 CASSSPGREAPGELFF TGTGCCAGCAGCTCACCGGGACGGGAGGCCCCCGGGGAGCTGTTTTTT
NA NA TRBJ1-2 TRBV6-6 CASSPSGSKGYTF TGTGCCAGCAGCCCGAGTGGCAGTAAAGGCTACACCTTC
NA NA TRBJ2-5 TRBV6-5 CASRRGYQETQYF TGTGCCAGCCGGAGGGGGTACCAAGAGACCCAGTACTTC
NA NA TRBJ2-1 TRBV6-1 CASSGWDGFSYNEQFF TGTGCCAGCAGTGGTTGGGACGGTTTCTCCTACAATGAGCAGTTCTTC
TRBD2 NA TRBJ2-3 TRBV5-4 CASIGGGTDTQYF TGTGCCAGCATCGGGGGGGGCACAGATACGCAGTATTTT
TRBD2 NA TRBJ2-2 TRBV7-3 CASSSGLAGVGELFF TGTGCCAGCAGCTCGGGACTAGCGGGAGTCGGGGAGCTGTTTTTT
TRBD1 once TRBJ1-5 TRBV10-3 CAISEQGQGYQPQHF TGTGCCATCAGTGAGCAGGGACAGGGCTATCAGCCCCAGCATTTT
NA NA TRBJ2-6 TRBV5-1 CASSPAGANVLTF TGCGCCAGCAGCCCCGCTGGGGCCAACGTCCTGACTTTC
NA NA TRBJ1-1 TRBV6-5 CASSLITPEVTEAFF TGTGCCAGCAGTCTTATAACCCCGGAGGTCACTGAAGCTTTCTTT
NA NA TRBJ1-2 TRBV6-1 CASIGDLYGYTF TGTGCCAGCATAGGGGACCTCTATGGCTACACCTTC
TRBD1 NA TRBJ1-2 TRBV5-3 CARSLATGQGLLSGYGYTF TGTGCCAGAAGCTTGGCGACCGGACAGGGCCTTTTATCTGGCTATGGCTACACCTTC
NA NA TRBJ1-5 TRBV2 CASSEGVDSNQPQHF TGTGCCAGCAGTGAGGGGGTCGATAGCAATCAGCCCCAGCATTTT
NA NA TRBJ1-2 TRBV9 CASSAGRFYGYTF TGTGCCAGCAGTGCTGGAAGGTTTTATGGCTACACCTTC
TRBD1 few TRBJ1-2 TRBV27 CASRWTGEGYGYTF TGTGCCAGCAGGTGGACAGGGGAAGGTTATGGCTACACCTTC
NA once TRBJ1-2 TRBV28 CASRGNTNYGYTF TGTGCCAGCAGGGGGAACACAAACTATGGCTACACCTTC
NA once TRBJ1-1 TRBV29-1 CSVERRMNTEAFF TGCAGCGTTGAGCGGCGGATGAACACTGAAGCTTTCTTT
TRBD2 NA TRBJ2-3 TRBV7-6 CASSSYFNREGLGDTQYF TGTGCCAGCAGCTCCTACTTCAACCGGGAGGGCCTGGGAGATACGCAGTATTTT
TRBD1 NA TRBJ2-7 TRBV5-1 CASSYATGGYEQYF TGCGCCAGCAGCTACGCGACAGGGGGTTACGAGCAGTACTTC
NA NA TRBJ2-1 TRBV5-1 CASSRDPLSSYNEQFF TGCGCCAGCAGCCGTGACCCATTAAGCTCCTACAATGAGCAGTTCTTC
NA NA TRBJ2-2 TRBV5-1 CASSLVQRGTGELFF TGCGCCAGCAGCTTGGTTCAAAGAGGCACCGGGGAGCTGTTTTTT
NA NA TRBJ1-2 TRBV6-1 CASSGGSGYTF TGTGCCAGCAGTGGGGGGTCGGGCTACACCTTC
NA few TRBJ1-1 TRBV27 CASRYRRDTEAFF TGTGCCAGCAGATACAGGAGAGACACTGAAGCTTTCTTT
NA NA TRBJ1-1 TRBV18 CASSLGGGRNTEAFF TGTGCCAGCTCTTTAGGCGGGGGGAGGAACACTGAAGCTTTCTTT
NA NA TRBJ1-3 TRBV18 CASSPGTPPSGNTIYF TGTGCCAGCTCACCGGGTACGCCGCCCTCTGGAAACACCATATATTTT
NA NA TRBJ2-5 TRBV28 CASEGSAETQYF TGTGCCAGCGAGGGGTCCGCCGAGACCCAGTACTTC
NA NA TRBJ2-5 TRBV19 CASSIAGTLQETQYF TGTGCCAGTAGTATCGCCGGGACTCTCCAAGAGACCCAGTACTTC
TRBD2 few TRBJ2-7 TRBV7-7 CASSSPWTSGYEQYF TGTGCTAGCAGCTCCCCCTGGACTAGCGGCTACGAGCAGTACTTC
NA NA TRBJ2-2 TRBV2 CASKQREPTGELFF TGTGCCAGCAAACAGCGCGAGCCCACCGGGGAGCTGTTTTTT
NA NA TRBJ1-1 TRBV7-8 CASSGGGIYTEAFF TGTGCCAGCAGCGGGGGCGGGATCTACACTGAAGCTTTCTTT
NA NA TRBJ2-3 TRBV9 CASSERPFTDTQYF TGTGCCAGCAGCGAGCGGCCCTTCACAGATACGCAGTATTTT
NA NA TRBJ2-7 TRBV7-9 CASSPESYEQYF TGTGCCAGCAGCCCCGAAAGCTACGAGCAGTACTTC
TRBD1 once TRBJ1-2 TRBV28 CASRRTGSDGYTF TGTGCCAGCAGACGGACAGGGTCCGATGGCTACACCTTC
NA NA TRBJ1-4 TRBV7-3 CASSLEGATNEKLFF TGTGCCAGCAGCTTAGAGGGGGCAACTAATGAAAAACTGTTTTTT
TRBD1 few TRBJ2-4 TRBV2 CASGGQGKEHIQYF TGTGCCAGCGGGGGACAGGGGAAAGAGCACATTCAGTACTTC
TRBD2 NA TRBJ2-1 TRBV28 CASRDHISGSSYNEQFF TGTGCCAGCAGGGACCACATTAGCGGGAGTTCCTACAATGAGCAGTTCTTC
TRBD2 NA TRBJ2-3 TRBV29-1 CSVGGGSTDTQYF TGCAGCGTTGGGGGAGGGAGCACAGATACGCAGTATTTT
NA NA TRBJ1-1 TRBV6-5 CASSYWRGNTEAFF TGTGCCAGCAGTTACTGGCGGGGAAACACTGAAGCTTTCTTT
NA NA TRBJ2-7 TRBV19 CASSIGHSYEQYF TGTGCCAGTAGCATAGGGCACTCCTACGAGCAGTACTTC
NA NA TRBJ2-2 TRBV7-3 CASSLRSGELFF TGTGCCAGCAGCTTAAGGAGCGGGGAGCTGTTTTTT
TRBD2 NA TRBJ2-1 TRBV10-3 CAISEASSGNNEQFF TGTGCCATCAGTGAGGCGTCTAGCGGAAACAATGAGCAGTTCTTC
NA NA TRBJ2-1 TRBV7-6 CASSRGGSLYNEQFF TGTGCCAGCAGCCGCGGGGGCTCCTTATACAATGAGCAGTTCTTC
NA NA TRBJ2-5 TRBV5-1 CASSPGAGAQGRETQYF TGCGCCAGCAGCCCCGGGGCAGGAGCCCAGGGACGGGAGACCCAGTACTTC
TRBD1 NA TRBJ1-4 TRBV27 CASSWTGTNEKLFF TGTGCCAGCAGTTGGACAGGGACTAATGAAAAACTGTTTTTT
TRBD1 NA TRBJ1-1 TRBV4-1 CASSVDAQGATEAFF TGCGCCAGCAGCGTAGACGCCCAGGGGGCCACTGAAGCTTTCTTT
NA NA TRBJ2-7 TRBV13 CASSLLQGRDEQYF TGTGCCAGCAGCTTGCTACAGGGCCGCGACGAGCAGTACTTC
TRBD1 NA TRBJ1-1 TRBV2 CASRGGTGGDTEAFF TGTGCCAGCAGAGGAGGGACAGGGGGTGACACTGAAGCTTTCTTT
TRBD1 NA TRBJ1-2 TRBV9 CASSETGTGGVGYTF TGTGCCAGCAGCGAAACCGGGACAGGGGGCGTCGGCTACACCTTC
NA NA TRBJ1-4 TRBV18 CASSPPAAGLFF TGTGCCAGCTCACCACCCGCCGCCGGACTGTTTTTT
TRBD1 NA TRBJ1-1 TRBV10-3 CAISSPDRDKNTEAFF TGTGCCATCAGTAGCCCGGACAGGGACAAGAACACTGAAGCTTTCTTT
NA NA TRBJ2-1 TRBV6-1 CASSELPPPYNEQFF TGTGCCAGCAGTGAACTCCCGCCTCCCTACAATGAGCAGTTCTTC
NA NA TRBJ2-7 TRBV6-5 CASSYSGATSYEQYF TGTGCCAGCAGTTACTCGGGCGCTACATCCTACGAGCAGTACTTC